This TCR beta chain was observed in a study of blood T cell repertoires in COVID-19. TCRdb's table, derived via immunoSEQ multiplex PCR, lists solely in-frame clones and lacks some. The sample carries some 200,000 clones, about nine tenths recorded once. Trimming stripped 6 bases from V and 3 bases from J, with 9 bases between. The germline V gene has CDR1 LGHNT and CDR2 FRNRAP. The length of the CDR3 is 13 residues. The sample was peripheral blood. The chain links TRBV12-5 to TRBJ2-1, with D maybe TRBD2 (5 bases). The receptor was derived from a woman in her seventies with acute or convalescent COVID-19. Written as DNA, the CDR3 is TGTGCTAGTGGCCCCGGGATCTACAATGAGCAGTTCTTC. Protein sequence: CASGPGIYNEQFF.